What follows is one T cell receptor (beta chain) and its context. This sample stems from a study of blood T cell repertoires in COVID-19. Germline CDR1 is SGHDT and CDR2 is YYEEEE. CDR3 length equals 13 residues. V was trimmed by 0 bases and J by 2 bases, leaving 5 bases between them. Method: immunoSEQ multiplex PCR; TCRdb's copy keeps in-frame clones and lacks some. Of about 330,000 clones in the sample, around 87% were seen once. Which cohort a participant joined came from the clinical history participants gave. Material: PBMCs or T cells enriched from blood (not recorded which). The clonotype was recovered from a woman aged 30 to 39 who had recovered from COVID-19. The chain uses TRBV5-6 and TRBJ2-5; D uncertain. The CDR3: CASSLDRQETQYF. CDR3 nucleotides: TGTGCCAGCAGCTTGGACCGGCAAGAGACCCAGTACTTC.